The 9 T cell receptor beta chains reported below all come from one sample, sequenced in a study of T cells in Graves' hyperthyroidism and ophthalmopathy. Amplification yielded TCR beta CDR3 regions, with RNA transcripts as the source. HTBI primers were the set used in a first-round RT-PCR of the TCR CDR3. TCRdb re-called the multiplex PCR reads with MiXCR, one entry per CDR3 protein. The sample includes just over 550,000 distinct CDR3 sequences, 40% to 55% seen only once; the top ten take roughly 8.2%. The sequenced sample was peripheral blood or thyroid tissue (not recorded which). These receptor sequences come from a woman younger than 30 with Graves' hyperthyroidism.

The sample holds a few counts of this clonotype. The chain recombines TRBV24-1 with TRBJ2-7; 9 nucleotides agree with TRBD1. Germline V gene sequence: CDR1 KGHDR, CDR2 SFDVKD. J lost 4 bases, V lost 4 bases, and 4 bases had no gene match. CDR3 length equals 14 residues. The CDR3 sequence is CATSEAGTGYEQYF. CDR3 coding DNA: TGTGCCACCAGTGAGGCCGGGACAGGGTACGAGCAGTACTTC.

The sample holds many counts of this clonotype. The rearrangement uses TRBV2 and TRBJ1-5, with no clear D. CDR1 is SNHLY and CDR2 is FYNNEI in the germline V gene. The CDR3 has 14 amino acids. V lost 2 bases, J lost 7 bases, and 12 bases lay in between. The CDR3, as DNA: TGTGCCAGCAGTGAATTGTTTGGGGAACAGCCCCAGCATTTT. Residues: CASSELFGEQPQHF.

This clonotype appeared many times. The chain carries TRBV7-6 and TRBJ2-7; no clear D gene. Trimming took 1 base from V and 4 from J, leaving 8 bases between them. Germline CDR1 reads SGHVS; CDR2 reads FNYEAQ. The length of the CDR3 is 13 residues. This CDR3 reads CASSLVPFYEQYF. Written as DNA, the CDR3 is TGTGCCAGCAGCTTAGTCCCATTTTACGAGCAGTACTTC.

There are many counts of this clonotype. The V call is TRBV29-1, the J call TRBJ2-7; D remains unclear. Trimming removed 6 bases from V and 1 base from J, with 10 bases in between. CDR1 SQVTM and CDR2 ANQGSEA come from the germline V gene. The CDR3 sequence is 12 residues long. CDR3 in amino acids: CSVPVGSYEQYF. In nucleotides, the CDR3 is TGCAGCGTCCCTGTAGGATCCTACGAGCAGTACTTC.

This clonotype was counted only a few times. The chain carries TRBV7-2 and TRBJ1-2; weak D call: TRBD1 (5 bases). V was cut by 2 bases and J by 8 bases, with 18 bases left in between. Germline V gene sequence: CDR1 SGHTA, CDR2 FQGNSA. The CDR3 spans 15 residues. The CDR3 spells CASSLWGPGMGGYTF. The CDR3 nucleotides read TGTGCCAGCAGCTTATGGGGTCCAGGGATGGGAGGCTACACCTTC.

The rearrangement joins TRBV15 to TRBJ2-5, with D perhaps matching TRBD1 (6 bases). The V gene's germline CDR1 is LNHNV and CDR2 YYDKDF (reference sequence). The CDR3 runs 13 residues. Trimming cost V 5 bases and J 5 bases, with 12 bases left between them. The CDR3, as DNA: TGTGCCACCAGCTCGGACAGTTGGGAGACCCAGTACTTC. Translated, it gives CATSSDSWETQYF.

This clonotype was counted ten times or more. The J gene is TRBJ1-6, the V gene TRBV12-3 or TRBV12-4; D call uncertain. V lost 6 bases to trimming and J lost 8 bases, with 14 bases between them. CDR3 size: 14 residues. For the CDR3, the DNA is TGTGCCAGCAGGGGAGGAGGGAGGCATTCACCCCTCCACTTT. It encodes CASRGGGRHSPLHF.

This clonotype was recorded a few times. The CDR3 DNA reads as TGCGCCAGCAGCTTGCTCGGGGCACCCTACGAGCAGTACTTC. Amino acid sequence: CASSLLGAPYEQYF. This chain joins TRBV5-1 and TRBJ2-7; D is tentatively TRBD1 or TRBD2 (5 bases each). CDR1 and CDR2 (germline): SGHRS, YFSETQ. V shed 1 base and J shed 2 bases, with 10 bases lying between them. CDR3 size: 14 residues.

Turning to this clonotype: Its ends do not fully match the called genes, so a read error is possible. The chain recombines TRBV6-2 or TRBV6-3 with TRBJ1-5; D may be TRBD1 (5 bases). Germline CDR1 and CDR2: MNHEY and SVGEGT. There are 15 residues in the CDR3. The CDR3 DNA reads TGTGCCTGCAGTCTTCAGGGAAAGAGCAATCAGCCCCAGCATTTT. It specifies CACSLQGKSNQPQHF.